The T cell receptor (beta chain) described here comes from a study of identical twins. Overall study results and limits: Zero-insertion results could be subject to partial confounding by invariant MAIT and iNKT cells.

J was trimmed by 3 bases and V by 2 bases; bases with no gene match: 12. The length of the CDR3 is 19 residues. Per the germline V gene, CDR1 is SGHAT and CDR2 is FQDESV (reference sequence). This clonotype was counted ten times or more. Its antigen remains unknown. MiXCR, applied by TCRdb to the 5' RACE reads, yields one record per CDR3 protein. In the table there are 200,000 to 250,000 distinct CDR3 sequences, 10% of which are singletons. The J gene is TRBJ2-3, the V gene TRBV11-1, with TRBD2 matching over 12 bases. The material sequenced was memory T cells sorted from blood. This receptor was obtained from a man aged 45-60 years in good health. The CDR3 coding sequence is TGTGCCAGCAGCTTACCGAGAGAGGGAGGACTAGCGGGAACAGATACGCAGTATTTT. Amino acids: CASSLPREGGLAGTDTQYF.